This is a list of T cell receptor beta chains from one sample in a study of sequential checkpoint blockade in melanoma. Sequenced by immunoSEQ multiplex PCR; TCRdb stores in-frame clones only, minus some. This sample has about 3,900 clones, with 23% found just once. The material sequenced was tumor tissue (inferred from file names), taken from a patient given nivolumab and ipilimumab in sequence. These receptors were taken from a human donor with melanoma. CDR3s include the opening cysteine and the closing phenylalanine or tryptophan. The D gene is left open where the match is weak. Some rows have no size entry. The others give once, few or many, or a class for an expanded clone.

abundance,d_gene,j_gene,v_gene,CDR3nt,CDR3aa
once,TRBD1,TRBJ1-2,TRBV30,TGTGCCTGGTCGGACAGGGAGCTTGGCTACACCTTC,CAWSDRELGYTF
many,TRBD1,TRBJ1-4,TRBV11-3,TGTGCCAGCAGCTTACCCGGACAGGTTGCAACTAATGAAAAACTGTTTTTT,CASSLPGQVATNEKLFF
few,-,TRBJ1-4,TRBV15,TGTGCCACCAGCAGAGGGTGGGCCGCTAGGGATAATGAAAAACTGTTTTTT,CATSRGWAARDNEKLFF
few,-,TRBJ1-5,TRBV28,TGTGCCAGCACCTTGGACGGTGGGTATCAGCCCCAGCATTTT,CASTLDGGYQPQHF
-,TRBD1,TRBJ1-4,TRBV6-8,TGTGCCAGCAGATCCGGGACAGGGGGCGGTGCTAATGAAAAACTGTTTTTT,CASRSGTGGGANEKLFF
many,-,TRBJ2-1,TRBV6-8,TGTGCCATCAGTACTCAGGGTCGTTCAGGTGAGCAGTTCTTC,CAISTQGRSGEQFF
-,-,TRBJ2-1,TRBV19,TGTGCCAGTACTCGGGGGGCTTACAATGAGCAGTTCTTC,CASTRGAYNEQFF
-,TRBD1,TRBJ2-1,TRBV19,TGTGCCAGTAGTATGGGACAGGTGGGCAATGAGCAGTTCTTC,CASSMGQVGNEQFF
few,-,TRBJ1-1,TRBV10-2,TGCGCCAGCAAATTCCAGGGAAACACTGAAGCTTTCTTT,CASKFQGNTEAFF
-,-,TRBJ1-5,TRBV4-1,TGCGCCAGCAGCCAAGAATTGGGATGGGATAATCAGCCCCAGCATTTT,CASSQELGWDNQPQHF
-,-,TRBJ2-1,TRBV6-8,TGTGCCAGCAGTACCCGGGACGGGTACAATGAGCAGTTCTTC,CASSTRDGYNEQFF
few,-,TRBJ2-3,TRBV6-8,TGTGCCAGCTCCGGGACCCCCTTTGGAGATACGCAGTATTTT,CASSGTPFGDTQYF
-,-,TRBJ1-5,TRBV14,TGTGCCAGCTCACCCATGGCAGGGAAGCATTTT,CASSPMAGKHF
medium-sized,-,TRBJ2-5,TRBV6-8,TGTGCCAGCAGTTACTCGGGCACAGGGGAGACCCAGTACTTC,CASSYSGTGETQYF
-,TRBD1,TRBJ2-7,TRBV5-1,TGCGCCAGCAGCTCTGCTAGGGGACAGCACTACGAGCAGTACTTC,CASSSARGQHYEQYF
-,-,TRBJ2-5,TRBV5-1,TGCGCCAGCAGTCCAGGACTACCCAATGGGGAGACCCAGTACTTC,CASSPGLPNGETQYF
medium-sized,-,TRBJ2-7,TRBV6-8,TGTGCCAGCAGTTGGGAGCGCTACGAGCAGTACTTC,CASSWERYEQYF
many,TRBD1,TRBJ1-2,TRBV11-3,TGTGCCAGCAGCGGTGCCGGGACAGGGGGCCGGCTAGGCTACACCTTC,CASSGAGTGGRLGYTF
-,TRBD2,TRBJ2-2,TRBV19,TGTGCCAGTAGTATCGCGACTAGCGGGGTAGTTTCCGGGGAGCTGTTTTTT,CASSIATSGVVSGELFF
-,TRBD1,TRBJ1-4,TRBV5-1,TGCGCCAGCAGCTCACAGGGGGCGTTTAGTGAAAAACTGTTTTTT,CASSSQGAFSEKLFF
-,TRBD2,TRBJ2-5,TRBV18,TGTGCCAGCTCACCCCAACTTAGCGGGGGCAAACAAGAGACCCAGTACTTC,CASSPQLSGGKQETQYF
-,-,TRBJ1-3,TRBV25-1,TGTGCCAGCAGTCCGCGGGTCAGCCGCTCTGGAAACACCATATATTTT,CASSPRVSRSGNTIYF
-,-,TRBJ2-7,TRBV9,TGTGCCAGCAGTGCTCTGAGTAGCGAGCAGTACTTC,CASSALSSEQYF
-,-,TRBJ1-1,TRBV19,TGTGCCAGTAGGCAGACAGCTAATCCGTTCATGAACACTGAAGCTTTCTTT,CASRQTANPFMNTEAFF
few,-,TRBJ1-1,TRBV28,TGTGCCAGCAGTTTAGGCCAACGGGGCACTGAAGCTTTCTTT,CASSLGQRGTEAFF
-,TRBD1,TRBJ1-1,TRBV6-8,TGTGCCAGCAGACGGGACAGGGGGACGACTGAAGCTTTCTTT,CASRRDRGTTEAFF
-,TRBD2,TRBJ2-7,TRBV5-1,TGCGCCAGCAGCTTGGCGCGGGGGGGACTGGACGAGCAGTACTTC,CASSLARGGLDEQYF
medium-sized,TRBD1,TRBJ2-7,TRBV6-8,TGTGCCAGCCAGATGGTCTGGACAGGGAGCTACGAGCAGTACTTC,CASQMVWTGSYEQYF
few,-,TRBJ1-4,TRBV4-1,TGCGCCAGCGATCGGGGTCGAGGGGGTTCAAATGAAAAACTGTTTTTT,CASDRGRGGSNEKLFF
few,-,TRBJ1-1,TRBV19,TGTGCCACTTCGTACGGGGTTGGTACTGAAGCTTTCTTT,CATSYGVGTEAFF
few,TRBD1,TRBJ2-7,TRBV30,TGTGCCTGGAGTCGCCGGGACAGGGGTTTTGGGGACGAGCAGTACTTC,CAWSRRDRGFGDEQYF
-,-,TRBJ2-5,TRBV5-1,TGCGCCAGCAGCTTGGGGAGGGTACAAGAGACCCAGTACTTC,CASSLGRVQETQYF
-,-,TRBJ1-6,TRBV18,TGTGCCAGCTCACCACTATTCCGAAATTCACCCCTCCACTTT,CASSPLFRNSPLHF
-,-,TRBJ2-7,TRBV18,TGTGCCAGCTCACCACCATCGGGTAAGGGGCGCGAGCAGTACTTC,CASSPPSGKGREQYF
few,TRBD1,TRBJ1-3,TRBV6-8,TGTGCCAGCAGTGATTTCTGGGACAGGGTAAAGAACACCATATATTTT,CASSDFWDRVKNTIYF
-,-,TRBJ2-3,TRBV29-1,TGCAGCGTCAGGGTTCAGACAGATACGCAGTATTTT,CSVRVQTDTQYF
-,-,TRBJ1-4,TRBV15,TGTGCCACCAGCAGAGCGGGGGTGTCTAATGAAAAACTGTTTTTT,CATSRAGVSNEKLFF
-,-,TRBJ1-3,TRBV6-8,TGTGCCAGCAGTTTCTCTAACTCTGGAAACACCATATATTTT,CASSFSNSGNTIYF
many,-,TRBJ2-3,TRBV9,TGTGCCAGCAGCCCGAGCCAAGGGGGGGGTGGAGATACGCAGTATTTT,CASSPSQGGGGDTQYF
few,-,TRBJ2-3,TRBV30,TGTGCCTGGAGTGTACGATCCGATACGCAGTATTTT,CAWSVRSDTQYF
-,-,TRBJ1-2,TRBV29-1,TGCAGCGTTGAACCACAGGGAAGCGGCTACACCTTC,CSVEPQGSGYTF
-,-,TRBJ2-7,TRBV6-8,TGTGCCAGCAGTTCTTCTGCCCAGGGACTCCGTTTCTACGAGCAGTACTTC,CASSSSAQGLRFYEQYF
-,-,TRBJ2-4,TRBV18,TGTGCCAGCTCACCACCTATCTCTCAGTCGCGTTTCAAAAACATTCAGTACTTC,CASSPPISQSRFKNIQYF
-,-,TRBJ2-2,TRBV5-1,TGCGCCAGCAGTAACACAGTCGGGGCCTGGACCGGGGAGCTGTTTTTT,CASSNTVGAWTGELFF
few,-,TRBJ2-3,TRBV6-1,TGTGCCAGCAGTGAAGCCCCCACAGATACGCAGTATTTT,CASSEAPTDTQYF
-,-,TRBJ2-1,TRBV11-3,TGTGCCAGCAGCCCCCACGCGACGACCAACAATGAGCAGTTCTTC,CASSPHATTNNEQFF
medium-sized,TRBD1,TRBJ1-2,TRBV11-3,TGTGCCAGCAGCCAGAGATTCACCGGGACAGGGGTTGGCTACACCTTC,CASSQRFTGTGVGYTF